The T cell receptor beta chain under discussion was sequenced for a study of T cells in women clearing cervical HPV infection. This CDR3 has 15 amino acids. V lost 3 bases to trimming and J lost 3 bases; unmatched junction nucleotides: 8. In germline, CDR1 is MGHRA, CDR2 YSYEKL. This table comes from immunoSEQ multiplex PCR, and its TCRdb copy is limited to in-frame clones, with some not included. In all, the sample yields about 23,000 clones. Comments on this clone: Read sequence stops 3 residues before the CDR3 end, and the germline J gene provides the missing end.

The genes are TRBV4-1 and TRBJ2-7, with 7 bases matching TRBD2. Sequenced input: blood buffy coat. The receptor was derived from a woman between 18 and 70 years old with a cervical HPV16 infection that either progressed to CIN3+ or cleared (not recorded which). Here the CDR3 reads CASSHKLLADYEQYF. Incomplete CDR3 DNA: TGCGCCAGCAGCCACAAGCTCCTAGCGGACTACGAG.